This entry features one T cell receptor (delta chain) sequence. Only a few counts were recorded for this clone. Its recognized antigen is unknown. A read error may explain this, as a much larger clone is one base away. The method was multiplex PCR. A 32-plex assay with primers for all 8 TRDV and 4 TRDJ genes covering the CDR3 was used to amplify genomic DNA. A 12-nucleotide UMI was added during 3 barcoding PCR cycles, followed by a second PCR with Illumina adapter primers. AMPure XP beads were used to purify the libraries, whose quality was checked on a Fragment Analyzer using the HS NGS Fragment kit. Sequencing was run on an Illumina MiniSeq mid-output kit with around 20% PhiX and 150 cycles of paired-end reads. On the authors' methods: MIGEC version 1.2.9 was used to process reads, grouping reads by UMI and building error-corrected consensus sequences. Modified VDJtools version 1.2.1 scripts and the tcR R package were used for post-processing. In TCRdb, clones were called once more from the public reads by CATT, and rows of identical DNA were later combined. It is TCRdb's table, rather than the study itself, that gives the V and J calls and clone size. Recorded for this sample are approximately 2,500 delta-chain clones; 11% to 15% of them occurred a single time. The ten biggest clones cover around 59% of the sample.

These data originate in a study of DNA immune sequencing with unique molecular identifiers (dated by TCRdb to about 2020). With respect to the entire study: Immunomagnetic cell separation was used to enrich gammadelta T cells from buffy coats, and the genomic DNA of the enriched gammadelta T cells was sequenced. In the comparison of enriched versus non-enriched samples, 100 ng of enriched gammadelta T-cell DNA and around 1 ug of non-enriched PBMC DNA were sequenced. Fluorescence-activated cell sorting was used to enrich gammadelta T cells from PBMC of some ten healthy individuals. The study developed and validated an ultrasensitive DNA-based TRD repertoire sequencing method using PCR-introduced unique molecular identifiers. Donors were healthy individuals, with roughly ten donors profiled from sorted peripheral blood gammadelta T cells. The method was validated on synthetic reference molecules and on blood samples from healthy individuals.

Paper-wide results and their limitations: The primer-based approach is unable to detect novel TRD sequences that the primers do not target. Healthy donors differed in TRD repertoire diversity, and several donors were highly oligoclonal, meaning the top 5 clonotypes made up more than half of productive molecules. Among clonotypes in healthy donors, TRDV2 paired with TRDJ1 was identified as the most common TRD rearrangement.

The CDR3 sequence holds 17 residues, the cysteine and phenylalanine included. Of all the DNA, just the CDR3 is kept, 51 bases in frame from base 1. The CDR1 and CDR2 encoded by the germline V gene are GEAIGNYY and EKD. The rearrangement joined TRDV2 to TRDJ1; 12 of the junction bases match TRDD3. The TCR was taken from a human donor in good health. Sequences were obtained from gamma-delta T cells enriched from blood buffy coat, or unenriched PBMCs (not recorded which). The CDR3 loop reads CACNTVTGGYYTDKLIF. The sequenced DNA is TGTGCCTGTAACACCGTTACTGGGGGATACTACACCGATAAACTCATCTTT.